What follows are 7 T cell receptor beta chains derived from one specimen sequenced in a study of human T cells and chemical hapten exposure. Time point meaning: patch test 2, 6 weeks after DPC sensitization. The treatment here: therapeutic diphenylcyclopropenone sensitization with weekly scalp DPC. Via MiXCR, TCRdb re-called the RACE reads, giving one row per CDR3 protein. This table holds about 140,000 distinct CDR3 sequences, about 11% found once. The starting material was whole blood, obtained in connection with sensitization to the hapten diphenylcyclopropenone (DPC). The source of these receptors is a woman between 45 and 60 years old with alopecia areata. Some clones in this sample may be carry-over from other donors' samples.

This clonotype was picked up many times. The genes are TRBV29-1 and TRBJ2-1; D remains unclear. The CDR3 is made up of 15 amino acids. V lost 3 bases and J 2 bases, leaving 14 bases between the germline ends. From germline, CDR1 is SQVTM and CDR2 ANQGSEA. CDR3 residues: CSVDSQLLTYNEQFF. The CDR3 DNA sequence: TGCAGCGTTGATAGTCAGCTACTTACCTACAATGAGCAGTTCTTC.

This clonotype was picked up many times. The rearrangement links TRBV5-1 to TRBJ2-1; no reliable D call. Trimming pared 0 bases from V and 3 bases from J, leaving 7 bases between. The CDR3 covers 14 residues. From germline, CDR1 is SGHRS and CDR2 YFSETQ. CDR3 sequence: CASSLVGSYNEQFF. DNA for the CDR3: TGCGCCAGCAGCTTGGTCGGTAGCTACAATGAGCAGTTCTTC.

Ten or more counts support this clonotype. The rearrangement joins TRBV28 to TRBJ1-3, with D possibly being TRBD1 (5 bases). Germline CDR1 and CDR2: MDHEN and SYDVKM. The CDR3 length is 14 residues. V was cut by 6 bases and J by 2 bases, with 11 bases left in between. The CDR3, as DNA: TGTGCCAGCAGCCCCCAGGGCCCTGGAAACACCATATATTTT. This translates into CASSPQGPGNTIYF.

The sample holds a few counts of this clonotype. V is TRBV20-1 and J is TRBJ2-7, with 7 bases that match TRBD2. The V segment lost 0 bases and the J segment 2 bases; nucleotides outside the gene matches: 10. Germline values: CDR1 DFQATT, CDR2 SNEGSKA (reference sequence). The CDR3 loop spans 16 amino acids. CDR3 amino acids: CSARDLGGRGTYEQYF. The CDR3 region has the DNA TGCAGTGCTAGAGATCTCGGCGGGAGAGGGACCTACGAGCAGTACTTC.

This clonotype was detected many times. This chain connects TRBV29-1 to TRBJ2-3; D unresolved. Germline V gene sequence: CDR1 SQVTM, CDR2 ANQGSEA. The CDR3 loop spans 12 amino acids. The V end lost 2 bases, the J end lost 5 bases, and 8 bases lay between the germline ends. The CDR3 bases are TGCAGCGTTGAATATCGACGAGATACGCAGTATTTT. Its translation: CSVEYRRDTQYF.

Points on this clonotype: A read error may explain this, as a much larger clone is one base away. This chain connects TRBV7-9 to TRBJ1-6; D unclear. The CDR3 loop spans 14 amino acids. In germline, CDR1 is SEHNR, CDR2 FQNEAQ (reference sequence). This CDR3 reads CASSFEQTQSLLHF. The CDR3 nucleotides are TGTGCCAGCAGCTTCGAACAGACCCAATCACTCCTCCACTTT. The full variable domain, in which reference TRBV7-9 and TRBJ1-6 provide the parts outside the CDR3, is DTGVSQNPRHKITKRGQNVTFRCDPISEHNRLYWYRQTLGQGPEFLTYFQNEAQLEKSRLLSDRFSAERPKGSFSTLEIQRTEQGDSAMYLCASSFEQTQSLLHFGNGTRLTVT.

J is TRBJ2-7 and V is TRBV7-2; 8 positions match TRBD1. The CDR3 is 15 amino acids. Unmatched junction bases numbered 12, after V lost 5 bases and J lost 6 bases. Germline V gene lookup returns CDR1 SGHTA and CDR2 FQGNSA. Here the CDR3 reads CASSQQPGQGSEQYF. The CDR3, as DNA: TGTGCCAGCAGCCAACAACCTGGACAGGGAAGCGAGCAGTACTTC.